This is a list of T cell receptor beta chains from one sample in a study of T cell changes during pregnancy in multiple sclerosis. Assay: immunoSEQ multiplex PCR; the TCRdb copy retains only in-frame clones and omits some. Found here are over 50,000 clones, 87% of them singletons; the top ten hold approximately 5%. The material sequenced was peripheral blood from another person, used as feeder cells. The receptors here all came from a human donor whose cells served as feeder cells for cultures in a pregnancy study. The CDR3 runs from the conserved cysteine through the conserved F or W. A D gene is named only where the DNA matches it firmly. A clone size is listed for some rows: how often the clone was seen (once, few, many), or a class if it is expanded.

size: NA
D: NA
J: TRBJ1-1
V: TRBV6-1
CDR3: CAGSRGGANTEAFF
DNA: TGTGCCGGCTCCCGGGGGGGCGCGAACACTGAAGCTTTCTTT

size: NA
D: TRBD1
J: TRBJ1-1
V: TRBV7-3
CDR3: CASSLGGTGGTEAFF
DNA: TGTGCCAGCAGCTTAGGCGGGACAGGGGGCACTGAAGCTTTCTTT

size: NA
D: NA
J: TRBJ2-5
V: TRBV6-4
CDR3: CASSGQDGETQYF
DNA: TGTGCCAGCAGTGGACAGGATGGGGAGACCCAGTACTTC

size: NA
D: NA
J: TRBJ1-2
V: TRBV29-1
CDR3: CSVVASTLRGYTF
DNA: TGCAGCGTTGTCGCGTCGACCCTTAGGGGCTACACCTTC

size: NA
D: TRBD1
J: TRBJ1-1
V: TRBV30
CDR3: CAWSPRTGQNTEAFF
DNA: TGTGCCTGGAGCCCTCGGACAGGTCAGAACACTGAAGCTTTCTTT

size: once
D: NA
J: TRBJ1-1
V: TRBV7-9
CDR3: CASSLGEGVNTEAFF
DNA: TGTGCCAGCAGCTTAGGTGAGGGGGTGAACACTGAAGCTTTCTTT

size: NA
D: NA
J: TRBJ2-6
V: TRBV6-4
CDR3: CASSEGSGANVLTF
DNA: TGTGCCAGCAGTGAAGGCTCTGGGGCCAACGTCCTGACTTTC

size: NA
D: NA
J: TRBJ1-5
V: TRBV27
CDR3: CASSSPGSNQPQHF
DNA: TGTGCCAGCAGTTCCCCCGGTAGCAATCAGCCCCAGCATTTT

size: once
D: TRBD2
J: TRBJ2-7
V: TRBV18
CDR3: CASSPLGGAGERGEQYF
DNA: TGTGCCAGCTCACCGCTCGGCGGAGCGGGAGAACGGGGCGAGCAGTACTTC

size: NA
D: NA
J: TRBJ2-3
V: TRBV5-1
CDR3: CASSLDSGADTQYF
DNA: TGCGCCAGCAGCTTAGATTCAGGGGCAGATACGCAGTATTTT

size: NA
D: NA
J: TRBJ1-2
V: TRBV6-6
CDR3: CASSYRDISYTF
DNA: TGTGCCAGCAGTTACAGAGATATTAGCTACACCTTC

size: once
D: TRBD1
J: TRBJ1-5
V: TRBV4-3
CDR3: CASAQGADQPQHF
DNA: TGCGCCAGCGCACAGGGGGCCGACCAGCCCCAGCATTTT

size: NA
D: NA
J: TRBJ1-3
V: TRBV5-1
CDR3: CASSLGGGPNSGNTIYF
DNA: TGCGCCAGCAGCTTGGGTGGGGGTCCCAACTCTGGAAACACCATATATTTT

size: NA
D: NA
J: TRBJ1-2
V: TRBV10-3
CDR3: CAISAGTTYGYTF
DNA: TGTGCCATCAGTGCCGGGACAACCTATGGCTACACCTTC